A selection of T cell receptor beta chains follows, all from one sample in a study of CD8 T cells in ankylosing spondylitis. Using its own MiXCR run on the 5' RACE reads, TCRdb lists one record per CDR3 protein. The table has 150,000 or so distinct CDR3 sequences, around a third seen once; the top ten hold about 6%. The sample was synovial fluid, either unsorted or a sorted T cell fraction (not recorded which). The receptors were gathered from a male donor with ankylosing spondylitis. The CDR3 runs from the conserved cysteine through the conserved F or W. D genes are given only for firm matches. Size tells how often a clone was seen (once, few, many) or the class of an expanded clone, and some rows leave it out.

clone size	V gene	J gene	D gene	CDR3 DNA	CDR3 protein
many	TRBV12-3/TRBV12-4	TRBJ1-5	.	TGTGCCAGCAGTTTAGGGGAAGGGAGAGGTCAGCCCCAGCATTTT	CASSLGEGRGQPQHF
.	TRBV24-1	TRBJ2-1	.	TGTGCCACCAGTGACTCCGCAGGGAAAAATGAGCAGTTCTTC	CATSDSAGKNEQFF
few	TRBV9	TRBJ2-3	.	TGTGCCAGCAGCGCCTTACCCGGGGTCGAAGATACGCAGTATTTT	CASSALPGVEDTQYF
few	TRBV11-2	TRBJ2-7	.	TGTGCCAGCAGCTTCTACTGGGGCGTGAGCTCCTACGAGCAGTACTTC	CASSFYWGVSSYEQYF
few	TRBV6-2/TRBV6-3	TRBJ2-1	TRBD1	TGTGCCAGCAAGGGACAGGGGGTATTCTATGAGCAGTTCTTC	CASKGQGVFYEQFF
few	TRBV7-3	TRBJ2-2	.	TGTGCCAGCAGCTTATCAGCCGGGGAGCTGTTTTTT	CASSLSAGELFF
few	TRBV29-1	TRBJ1-1	.	TGCAGCGTTCTGAGGGGGGACACTGAAGCTTTCTTT	CSVLRGDTEAFF
once	TRBV6-5	TRBJ1-1	.	TGTGCCAGCAAGCGAGTGAACACTGAAGCTTTCTTT	CASKRVNTEAFF
few	TRBV9	TRBJ1-2	.	TGTGCCAGCAGCGGAGAGGTACTCTATGGCTACACCTTC	CASSGEVLYGYTF
few	TRBV20-1	TRBJ1-5	.	TGCAGTGCTGGCGGGCCAGGGGTTCAGCCCCAGCATTTT	CSAGGPGVQPQHF
.	TRBV18	TRBJ2-1	.	TGTGCCAGCTCACCACCGGGTGATGAGCAGTTCTTC	CASSPPGDEQFF
few	TRBV14	TRBJ2-1	TRBD2	TGTGCCAGCAGCCGACACGGGGGGAGCTCCTACAATGAGCAGTTCTTC	CASSRHGGSSYNEQFF
.	TRBV12-3/TRBV12-4	TRBJ1-1	.	TGTGCCAGCAGTTTTTGGGGGGGGATCGCTGAAGCTTTCTTT	CASSFWGGIAEAFF
.	TRBV20-1	TRBJ2-7	TRBD1	TGCAGTGCTTGGGACAGCGCTGGCGCCTACGAGCAGTACTTC	CSAWDSAGAYEQYF
.	TRBV7-2	TRBJ1-3	.	TGTGCCAGCAGCTTAGTACCGGGGGACTCTGGAAACACCATATATTTT	CASSLVPGDSGNTIYF
.	TRBV5-1	TRBJ2-1	.	TGCGCCAGCAGCCACGGACAGTCCTACAATGAGCAGTTCTTC	CASSHGQSYNEQFF
.	TRBV6-5	TRBJ1-1	.	TGTGCCAGCAGTTACTCGACAGTGAACACTGAAGCTTTCTTT	CASSYSTVNTEAFF
few	TRBV7-8	TRBJ1-2	.	TGTGCCAGCAGCTTTGTCGCGGGAACTGCGAGTGGGGGCTACACCTTC	CASSFVAGTASGGYTF
medium-sized	TRBV28	TRBJ2-1	.	TGTGCCAGCAGTCCCCAGCCCTCGCCCATTACAAATGAGCAGTTCTTC	CASSPQPSPITNEQFF
few	TRBV4-2	TRBJ2-7	.	TGTGCCAGCAGCCAAGTGGGTCCTGCGGGGACTCACTACGAGCAGTACTTC	CASSQVGPAGTHYEQYF
.	TRBV28	TRBJ2-2	.	TGTGCCAGCAGATTGGCGGGGGCCTCGAACACCGGGGAGCTGTTTTTT	CASRLAGASNTGELFF
few	TRBV25-1	TRBJ2-5	TRBD2	TGTGCCAGCAGTGCGGCGGGGGAAATCTCCCAAGAGACCCAGTACTTC	CASSAAGEISQETQYF
few	TRBV12-3/TRBV12-4	TRBJ2-1	TRBD2	TGTGCCAGCAGTTTACGGGGACTAGGCTACAATGAGCAGTTCTTC	CASSLRGLGYNEQFF
many	TRBV3-1	TRBJ2-5	TRBD1	TGTGCCAGCAGCCAAGGGAACAGGGGCGGACAAGAGACCCAGTACTTC	CASSQGNRGGQETQYF
.	TRBV20-1	TRBJ1-4	.	TGCAGTGCTATAGTAGGGGCGGTTGAAAAACTGTTTTTT	CSAIVGAVEKLFF
many	TRBV3-1	TRBJ1-4	.	TGTGCCAGCAGCCCGAGCCGGACAGCAACTAATGAAAAACTGTTTTTT	CASSPSRTATNEKLFF
.	TRBV12-3/TRBV12-4	TRBJ2-1	.	TGTGCCAGCCAGGGTTACGATGAGCAGTTCTTC	CASQGYDEQFF
.	TRBV20-1	TRBJ2-7	TRBD2	TGCAGTGCCATAGCGGGGGGGCGTGCCTACGAGCAGTACTTC	CSAIAGGRAYEQYF
many	TRBV7-9	TRBJ2-5	.	TGTGCCAGCAGCCGAATGAACTCCTGGAGTAGGGAGACCCAGTACTTC	CASSRMNSWSRETQYF
.	TRBV12-3/TRBV12-4	TRBJ1-6	.	TGTGCCAGCAGCCCTGACAGAGTAACCTTTTATAATTCACCCCTCCACTTT	CASSPDRVTFYNSPLHF
.	TRBV6-5	TRBJ1-2	.	TGTGCCAGCAGTTACTCGGGTGTAGGGCCCCTGAGCTACACCTTC	CASSYSGVGPLSYTF
many	TRBV6-5	TRBJ2-1	TRBD2	TGTGCCAGCAGTTACTACGGACTAGCGGGAATGTTCTTC	CASSYYGLAGMFF
.	TRBV7-2	TRBJ2-4	TRBD2	TGTGCCAGCAGCCCTAGCGCCTCCGGGACTAGCGGGAGGATCTCTGAAAACATTCAGTACTTC	CASSPSASGTSGRISENIQYF
.	TRBV2	TRBJ2-1	.	TGTGCCAGCAGTGATATGTTAGGGGGCTCCTACAATGAGCAGTTCTTC	CASSDMLGGSYNEQFF
few	TRBV5-6	TRBJ2-3	TRBD1	TGTGCCAGCAGCTTTAGACAGGGGTCAGATACGCAGTATTTT	CASSFRQGSDTQYF
.	TRBV20-1	TRBJ2-7	TRBD1	TGCAGTGCTAGTATGACAGGGTCCTACGAGCAGTACTTC	CSASMTGSYEQYF
many	TRBV20-1	TRBJ2-5	.	TGCAGTGCTAGAGAGAGCCTGGCTCGGGGCCAAGAGACCCAGTACTTC	CSARESLARGQETQYF
.	TRBV10-3	TRBJ2-3	.	TGTGCCATCAGCGGGATCGGGACAGATACGCAGTATTTT	CAISGIGTDTQYF
many	TRBV3-1	TRBJ1-1	.	TGTGCCAGCAGCCAAGCTCGCAGCGCCGTCGAAGCTTTCTTT	CASSQARSAVEAFF
.	TRBV11-2	TRBJ2-1	TRBD2	TGTGCCAGCAGCTTAAGGGGGTTGGCGGGAGGTGACTACAATGAGCAGTTCTTC	CASSLRGLAGGDYNEQFF
.	TRBV20-1	TRBJ1-5	.	TGCAGTGCTACCTCCGGGGGGCAGCCCCAGCATTTT	CSATSGGQPQHF
few	TRBV19	TRBJ1-6	TRBD1	TGTGCCAGGAAGGGACAGATCTATAATTCACCCCTCCACTTT	CARKGQIYNSPLHF
many	TRBV24-1	TRBJ2-1	TRBD2	TGTGCCACCAGCTCGGGGGGAGTCTACAATGAGCAGTTCTTC	CATSSGGVYNEQFF
few	TRBV7-9	TRBJ2-7	.	TGTGCCAGCAGCTTAGAACATGGTATGGGCGAGCAGTACTTC	CASSLEHGMGEQYF
.	TRBV7-9	TRBJ2-4	.	TGTGCCAGCAGCCCAAAGGTGGTGGCCAAAAACATTCAGTACTTC	CASSPKVVAKNIQYF
many	TRBV7-3	TRBJ1-2	TRBD1	TGTGCCAGCAGCCCCGCGGGACAGGGAGGCGGCTACACCTTC	CASSPAGQGGGYTF